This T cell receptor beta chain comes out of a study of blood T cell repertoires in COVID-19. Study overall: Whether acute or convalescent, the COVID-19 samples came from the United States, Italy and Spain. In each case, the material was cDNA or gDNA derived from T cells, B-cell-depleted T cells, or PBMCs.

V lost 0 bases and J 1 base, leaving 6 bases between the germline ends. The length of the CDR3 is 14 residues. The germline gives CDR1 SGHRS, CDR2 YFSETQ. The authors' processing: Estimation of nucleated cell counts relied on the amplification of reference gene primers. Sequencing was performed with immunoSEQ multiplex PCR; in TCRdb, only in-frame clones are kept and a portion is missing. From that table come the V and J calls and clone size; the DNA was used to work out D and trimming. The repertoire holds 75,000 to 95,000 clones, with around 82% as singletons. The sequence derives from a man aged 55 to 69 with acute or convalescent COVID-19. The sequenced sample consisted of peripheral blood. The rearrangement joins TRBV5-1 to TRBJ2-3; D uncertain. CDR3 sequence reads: CASSLAEGTDTQYF. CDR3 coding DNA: TGCGCCAGCAGCTTGGCAGAGGGCACAGATACGCAGTATTTT.